This T cell receptor (beta chain) was documented in a study of cytomegalovirus exposure and HLA in healthy donors. The PCR made use of 60 Vbeta and 13 Jbeta primers. Profiling relied on immunoSEQ multiplex PCR, and the TCRdb table lists in-frame clones only, not all of them. The sample yields around 150,000 clones, over 60% seen once. A remark on this clone: Its antigen is undetermined.

Whole-study results and caveats: Later analysis showed most CMV-associated TCR beta chains appearing HLA-restricted. Later analysis demonstrated an association between a missense DCLRE1C variant and TCR beta V- and J-gene trimming. Most TCR sequences showed up rarely, but some public TCRs showed up in many donors.

V was pared by 4 bases and J by 5 bases, with 17 bases between. Germline CDR1 SEHNR, CDR2 FQNEAQ (reference sequence). CDR3 size: 15 residues. The receptor was isolated from a woman in her sixties or seventies in good health and CMV-seronegative. The rearrangement links TRBV7-9 to TRBJ2-5, with a possible D match to TRBD1 (8 bases). The sequenced material came from PBMCs. The CDR3 protein is CASSSRQGREETQYF. DNA for the CDR3: TGTGCCAGCAGCTCGCGACAGGGGCGGGAGGAGACCCAGTACTTC.